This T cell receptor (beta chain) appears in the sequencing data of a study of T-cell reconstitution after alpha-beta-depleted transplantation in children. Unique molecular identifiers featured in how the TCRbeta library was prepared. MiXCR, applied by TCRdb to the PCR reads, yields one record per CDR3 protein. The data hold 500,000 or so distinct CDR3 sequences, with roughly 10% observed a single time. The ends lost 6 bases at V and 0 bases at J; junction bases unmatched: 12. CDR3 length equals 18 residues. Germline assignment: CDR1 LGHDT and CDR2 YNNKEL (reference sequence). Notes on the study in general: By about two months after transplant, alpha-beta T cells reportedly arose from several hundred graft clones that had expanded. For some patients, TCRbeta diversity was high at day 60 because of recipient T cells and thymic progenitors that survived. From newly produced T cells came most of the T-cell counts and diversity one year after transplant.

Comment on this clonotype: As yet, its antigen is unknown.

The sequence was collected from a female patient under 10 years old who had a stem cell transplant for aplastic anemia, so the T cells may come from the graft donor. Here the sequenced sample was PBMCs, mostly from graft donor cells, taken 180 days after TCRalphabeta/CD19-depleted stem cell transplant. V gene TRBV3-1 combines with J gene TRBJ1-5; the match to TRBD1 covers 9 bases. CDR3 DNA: TGTGCCAGCAGTCCACCGGGACAGGGCCATTATAGCAATCAGCCCCAGCATTTT. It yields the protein CASSPPGQGHYSNQPQHF. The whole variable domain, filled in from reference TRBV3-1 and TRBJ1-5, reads DTAVSQTPKYLVTQMGNDKSIKCEQNLGHDTMYWYKQDSKKFLKIMFSYNNKELIINETVPNRFSPKSPDKAHLNLHINSLELGDSAVYFCASSPPGQGHYSNQPQHFGDGTRLSIL.